This T cell receptor (beta chain) was sequenced in a study of cytomegalovirus exposure and HLA in healthy donors. Points from the study as a whole: In presence/absence analyses, roughly uniform sequencing depth across donors was assumed.

In regard to this clone: The target antigen is unknown.

The PCR contained 60 Vbeta and 13 Jbeta primers. Some clones are missing from TCRdb's copy, which holds only in-frame ones; the method was immunoSEQ multiplex PCR. Of some 130,000 clones listed, around 82% were seen once; the top ten hold about 1.5%. Material: PBMCs. The receptor comes from a boy aged 5 to 17 in good health and CMV-seronegative.

This CDR3 reads CSVVPRFKLDGYTF. CDR3 nucleotides: TGCAGCGTTGTCCCCAGGTTCAAACTGGATGGCTACACCTTC. The chain uses TRBV29-1 and TRBJ1-2; D is uncertain. V gave up 4 bases and J gave up 6 bases, with 18 bases separating them. The CDR3 loop spans 14 amino acids. Per the germline V gene, CDR1 is SQVTM and CDR2 is ANQGSEA.